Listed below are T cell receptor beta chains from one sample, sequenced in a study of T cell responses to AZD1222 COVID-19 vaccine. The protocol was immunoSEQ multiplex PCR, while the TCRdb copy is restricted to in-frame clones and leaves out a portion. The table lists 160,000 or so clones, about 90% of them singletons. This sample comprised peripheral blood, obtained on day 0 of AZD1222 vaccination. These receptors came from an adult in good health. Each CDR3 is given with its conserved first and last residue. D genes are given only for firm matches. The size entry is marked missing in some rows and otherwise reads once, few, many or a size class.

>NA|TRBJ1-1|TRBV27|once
TGTGCCAGCAGTCACAGACCGGGACGTCCAGGGGTGGACACTGAAGCTTTCTTT
CASSHRPGRPGVDTEAFF
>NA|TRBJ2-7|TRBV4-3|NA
TGCGCCAGCAGCCTCATTGCCTGGGGGACGGTGCCCGAGCAGTACTTC
CASSLIAWGTVPEQYF
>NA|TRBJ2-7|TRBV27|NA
TGTGCCAGCAGTTATTCTGCGGAACCCTACGAGCAGTACTTC
CASSYSAEPYEQYF
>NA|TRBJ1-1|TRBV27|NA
TGTGCCAGCGGGTACGGGAACACTGAAGCTTTCTTT
CASGYGNTEAFF
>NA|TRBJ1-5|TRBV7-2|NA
TGTGCCAGCAGCTTAGGGCAGAATAGCAATCAGCCCCAGCATTTT
CASSLGQNSNQPQHF
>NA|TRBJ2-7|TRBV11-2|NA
TGTGCCAGCAGCTCCACGCGGGGGCGTAAGGGCTACGAGCAGTACTTC
CASSSTRGRKGYEQYF
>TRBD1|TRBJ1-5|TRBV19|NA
TGTGCCAGTAGTCCCCCAACCGGGACAGGGGGCCAGCCCCAGCATTTT
CASSPPTGTGGQPQHF
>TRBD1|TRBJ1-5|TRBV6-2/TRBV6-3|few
TGTGCCAGCAGTTTCACAGGGGGCTCGGGCAATCAGCCCCAGCATTTT
CASSFTGGSGNQPQHF
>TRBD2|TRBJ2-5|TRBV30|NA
TGTGCCTGGAGTAGGACTAGCGGGGGCCAACTACAGTACTTC
CAWSRTSGGQLQYF
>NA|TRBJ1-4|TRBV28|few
TGTGCCAGCAGTTTTATAGGGGACCCAACTAATGAAAAACTGTTTTTT
CASSFIGDPTNEKLFF